The rows below give T cell receptor beta chains drawn from one sample of a study of cytomegalovirus exposure and HLA in healthy donors. The table came from immunoSEQ multiplex PCR; TCRdb's copy has only in-frame clones and leaves some out. The data contain around 110,000 clones, approximately 81% of them singletons. Input material: PBMCs. The receptors derive from a man aged 25-45 years in good health and CMV-seropositive. Both conserved end residues are part of each CDR3. A D gene is named only where the DNA matches it firmly. The size field is filled for only some rows; it gives once, few, many or a size class.

cdr3_aa: CASSEIGTGGTEAFF
cdr3_nt: TGTGCCAGCAGCGAAATCGGGACAGGTGGGACTGAAGCTTTCTTT
d_call: TRBD1
j_call: TRBJ1-1
v_call: TRBV28
clone_size: NA

cdr3_aa: CARRQGGTGELFF
cdr3_nt: TGTGCCCGTAGACAGGGTGGCACCGGGGAGCTGTTTTTT
d_call: TRBD1
j_call: TRBJ2-2
v_call: TRBV30
clone_size: NA

cdr3_aa: CASSARDRASYEQYF
cdr3_nt: TGTGCCAGCAGCGCCCGGGACAGGGCCTCCTACGAGCAGTACTTC
d_call: TRBD1
j_call: TRBJ2-7
v_call: TRBV7-9
clone_size: NA

cdr3_aa: CASILTSGGVNTGELFF
cdr3_nt: TGTGCCAGCATCCTTACTAGCGGGGGAGTGAACACCGGGGAGCTGTTTTTT
d_call: TRBD2
j_call: TRBJ2-2
v_call: TRBV7-9
clone_size: few

cdr3_aa: CATSREGQGFYEQYF
cdr3_nt: TGTGCCACCAGCAGAGAGGGGCAGGGCTTCTACGAGCAGTACTTC
d_call: NA
j_call: TRBJ2-7
v_call: TRBV15
clone_size: NA

cdr3_aa: CASSVGVAGKMNEQFF
cdr3_nt: TGTGCCAGCAGCGTAGGGGTAGCGGGAAAAATGAATGAGCAGTTCTTC
d_call: TRBD2
j_call: TRBJ2-1
v_call: TRBV9
clone_size: NA

cdr3_aa: CASSAPTQGYYEQYF
cdr3_nt: TGTGCCAGCAGCGCGCCTACCCAGGGGTACTACGAGCAGTACTTC
d_call: NA
j_call: TRBJ2-7
v_call: TRBV13
clone_size: NA

cdr3_aa: CASSLAGGEGYTF
cdr3_nt: TGCGCCAGCAGCTTGGCGGGGGGCGAGGGCTACACCTTC
d_call: NA
j_call: TRBJ1-2
v_call: TRBV5-1
clone_size: NA

cdr3_aa: CASSLREDTEAFF
cdr3_nt: TGCGCCAGCAGCTTGCGGGAGGACACTGAAGCTTTCTTT
d_call: NA
j_call: TRBJ1-1
v_call: TRBV5-1
clone_size: NA

cdr3_aa: CASSQSTGSNQPQHF
cdr3_nt: TGCGCCAGCAGCCAAAGCACAGGGTCCAATCAGCCCCAGCATTTT
d_call: NA
j_call: TRBJ1-5
v_call: TRBV5-5
clone_size: NA

cdr3_aa: CASSVTPGELFF
cdr3_nt: TGTGCCAGCAGCGTCACTCCGGGGGAGCTGTTTTTT
d_call: NA
j_call: TRBJ2-2
v_call: TRBV9
clone_size: few

cdr3_aa: CASSHRRGSTDTQYF
cdr3_nt: TGTGCCAGCTCCCACCGCCGGGGGAGCACAGATACGCAGTATTTT
d_call: NA
j_call: TRBJ2-3
v_call: TRBV25-1
clone_size: NA

cdr3_aa: CASSRELRSGSRDEQFF
cdr3_nt: TGTGCCAGCAGCCGAGAGTTAAGGAGCGGGAGTCGCGATGAGCAGTTCTTC
d_call: TRBD2
j_call: TRBJ2-1
v_call: TRBV4-2
clone_size: NA

cdr3_aa: CASSLAGAGAAYEQYF
cdr3_nt: TGTGCCAGCAGCTTAGCGGGCGCGGGGGCCGCCTACGAGCAGTACTTC
d_call: NA
j_call: TRBJ2-7
v_call: TRBV11-1
clone_size: few

cdr3_aa: CASSLVPEAYEQYF
cdr3_nt: TGTGCCAGCAGCTTAGTCCCGGAGGCCTACGAGCAGTACTTC
d_call: NA
j_call: TRBJ2-7
v_call: TRBV7-2
clone_size: NA

cdr3_aa: CASSSQGSSETQYF
cdr3_nt: TGCGCCAGCAGCTCACAGGGAAGTTCGGAGACCCAGTACTTC
d_call: NA
j_call: TRBJ2-5
v_call: TRBV5-1
clone_size: NA

cdr3_aa: CASSQDLAGWIYEQYF
cdr3_nt: TGCGCCAGCAGCCAAGATCTGGCAGGCTGGATCTACGAGCAGTACTTC
d_call: NA
j_call: TRBJ2-7
v_call: TRBV4-3
clone_size: NA

cdr3_aa: CASSFRGAGEQYF
cdr3_nt: TGTGCCAGCAGCTTTCGGGGGGCTGGTGAGCAGTACTTC
d_call: NA
j_call: TRBJ2-7
v_call: TRBV7-3
clone_size: NA

cdr3_aa: CASARTGADYGYTF
cdr3_nt: TGTGCCAGCGCAAGGACAGGGGCCGACTATGGCTACACCTTC
d_call: TRBD1
j_call: TRBJ1-2
v_call: TRBV2
clone_size: NA

cdr3_aa: CASSHDRGKYTEAFF
cdr3_nt: TGCGCCAGCTCTCATGACAGGGGCAAATACACTGAAGCTTTCTTT
d_call: TRBD1
j_call: TRBJ1-1
v_call: TRBV5-1
clone_size: NA

cdr3_aa: CAWEQGNYNSPLHF
cdr3_nt: TGTGCCTGGGAACAGGGAAACTATAATTCACCCCTCCACTTT
d_call: NA
j_call: TRBJ1-6
v_call: TRBV30
clone_size: NA

cdr3_aa: CASSQRGPHYEQYF
cdr3_nt: TGTGCCAGCAGCCAGCGCGGGCCACACTACGAGCAGTACTTC
d_call: NA
j_call: TRBJ2-7
v_call: TRBV4-2
clone_size: NA

cdr3_aa: CASSLGPGTPSSPLHF
cdr3_nt: TGTGCCAGCAGTTTAGGGCCGGGGACACCGAGTTCACCCCTCCACTTT
d_call: NA
j_call: TRBJ1-6
v_call: TRBV27
clone_size: NA

cdr3_aa: CASSLATGGNSQYF
cdr3_nt: TGCGCCAGCAGCTTGGCGACAGGTGGGAACAGTCAGTACTTC
d_call: NA
j_call: TRBJ2-4
v_call: TRBV5-1
clone_size: NA

cdr3_aa: CASSLGQANTEAFF
cdr3_nt: TGTGCCAGCAGCTTGGGACAGGCCAACACTGAAGCTTTCTTT
d_call: NA
j_call: TRBJ1-1
v_call: TRBV5-6
clone_size: NA

cdr3_aa: CASSIGGPGDTQYF
cdr3_nt: TGTGCCAGTAGTATCGGGGGGCCGGGAGATACGCAGTATTTT
d_call: NA
j_call: TRBJ2-3
v_call: TRBV19
clone_size: few

cdr3_aa: CASSSLAYNEQFF
cdr3_nt: TGTGCCAGCAGTTCTCTAGCGTACAATGAGCAGTTCTTC
d_call: NA
j_call: TRBJ2-1
v_call: TRBV6-5
clone_size: few

cdr3_aa: CSSSTGQGAAEAFF
cdr3_nt: TGTTCCAGCAGCACGGGACAGGGGGCCGCTGAAGCTTTCTTT
d_call: TRBD1
j_call: TRBJ1-1
v_call: TRBV7-9
clone_size: NA

cdr3_aa: CASSLWTVQETQYF
cdr3_nt: TGCGCCAGCAGCCTCTGGACAGTTCAAGAGACCCAGTACTTC
d_call: NA
j_call: TRBJ2-5
v_call: TRBV4-3
clone_size: NA

cdr3_aa: CASSRTVNSYEQYF
cdr3_nt: TGTGCTAGCAGCCGGACAGTGAACTCCTACGAGCAGTACTTC
d_call: NA
j_call: TRBJ2-7
v_call: TRBV7-7
clone_size: NA

cdr3_aa: CASRHAGEANEKLFF
cdr3_nt: TGTGCCAGCAGACACGCGGGGGAGGCTAATGAAAAACTGTTTTTT
d_call: NA
j_call: TRBJ1-4
v_call: TRBV5-6
clone_size: NA

cdr3_aa: CASSPALAGGNNEQFF
cdr3_nt: TGCGCCAGCAGCCCAGCCTTAGCGGGAGGGAACAATGAGCAGTTCTTC
d_call: TRBD2
j_call: TRBJ2-1
v_call: TRBV4-1
clone_size: NA

cdr3_aa: CASRQGGYQPQHF
cdr3_nt: TGTGCCAGCAGACAGGGTGGATATCAGCCCCAGCATTTT
d_call: NA
j_call: TRBJ1-5
v_call: TRBV27
clone_size: NA

cdr3_aa: CASSPGTRGEETQYF
cdr3_nt: TGTGCCAGCAGCCCCGGGACTAGGGGGGAAGAGACCCAGTACTTC
d_call: TRBD2
j_call: TRBJ2-5
v_call: TRBV28
clone_size: few

cdr3_aa: CASSPNLGDTGELFF
cdr3_nt: TGTGCCAGCTCACCGAATCTAGGGGACACCGGGGAGCTGTTTTTT
d_call: NA
j_call: TRBJ2-2
v_call: TRBV18
clone_size: NA

cdr3_aa: CASSFYRQAPDSYEQYF
cdr3_nt: TGCGCCAGCAGCTTCTACCGACAGGCCCCAGACTCCTACGAGCAGTACTTC
d_call: NA
j_call: TRBJ2-7
v_call: TRBV5-1
clone_size: NA

cdr3_aa: CASSLPTGLVKQFF
cdr3_nt: TGTGCCAGCAGTTTACCCACAGGCCTAGTTAAGCAGTTCTTC
d_call: NA
j_call: TRBJ2-1
v_call: TRBV28
clone_size: NA

cdr3_aa: CASSSPRQGPRNEQFF
cdr3_nt: TGCGCCAGCAGCTCGCCTCGACAGGGCCCCCGCAATGAGCAGTTCTTC
d_call: TRBD1
j_call: TRBJ2-1
v_call: TRBV4-3
clone_size: NA

cdr3_aa: CASSRPSGRGLALKGGELFF
cdr3_nt: TGTGCCAGCAGCCGTCCCTCTGGACGGGGACTAGCGCTTAAGGGCGGGGAGCTGTTTTTT
d_call: TRBD2
j_call: TRBJ2-2
v_call: TRBV28
clone_size: NA

cdr3_aa: CASSPGRGGEQYF
cdr3_nt: TGTGCCAGCTCACCAGGCAGGGGAGGGGAGCAGTACTTC
d_call: NA
j_call: TRBJ2-7
v_call: TRBV18
clone_size: NA

cdr3_aa: CASSVGPLYGYTF
cdr3_nt: TGTGCCAGCAGCGTAGGGCCTCTCTATGGCTACACCTTC
d_call: NA
j_call: TRBJ1-2
v_call: TRBV9
clone_size: NA

cdr3_aa: CAWSVRQQQETQYF
cdr3_nt: TGTGCCTGGAGTGTACGACAGCAGCAAGAGACCCAGTACTTC
d_call: NA
j_call: TRBJ2-5
v_call: TRBV30
clone_size: NA

cdr3_aa: CASSPLSLAKNSQYF
cdr3_nt: TGTGCCAGCAGCCCCCTATCCCTAGCCAAAAACAGTCAGTACTTC
d_call: NA
j_call: TRBJ2-4
v_call: TRBV11-2
clone_size: NA

cdr3_aa: CASSQAVAGNYGYTF
cdr3_nt: TGCGCCAGCAGCCAAGCGGTAGCAGGGAACTATGGCTACACCTTC
d_call: NA
j_call: TRBJ1-2
v_call: TRBV4-1
clone_size: NA

cdr3_aa: CATSRDTSSYNEQFF
cdr3_nt: TGTGCCACCAGCAGAGATACGAGCTCCTACAATGAGCAGTTCTTC
d_call: NA
j_call: TRBJ2-1
v_call: TRBV15
clone_size: NA

cdr3_aa: CASSSQGQGMYNEQFF
cdr3_nt: TGTGCCAGCAGCTCCCAAGGACAGGGGATGTACAATGAGCAGTTCTTC
d_call: TRBD1
j_call: TRBJ2-1
v_call: TRBV5-6
clone_size: once

cdr3_aa: CASSAVTGHNTDTQYF
cdr3_nt: TGCGCCAGCAGTGCCGTCACGGGACACAACACAGATACGCAGTATTTT
d_call: NA
j_call: TRBJ2-3
v_call: TRBV10-1
clone_size: NA

cdr3_aa: CASSLIAGPGYGYTF
cdr3_nt: TGTGCCAGCAGCTTAATTGCGGGCCCTGGCTATGGCTACACCTTC
d_call: NA
j_call: TRBJ1-2
v_call: TRBV7-3
clone_size: NA

cdr3_aa: CASSPQGQGIYEQYF
cdr3_nt: TGTGCCAGCAGTCCACAGGGACAGGGCATATACGAGCAGTACTTC
d_call: TRBD1
j_call: TRBJ2-7
v_call: TRBV6-4
clone_size: NA

cdr3_aa: CSSSPRTSGGTGELFF
cdr3_nt: TGTTCCAGCAGCCCGCGGACTAGCGGGGGCACCGGGGAGCTGTTTTTT
d_call: TRBD2
j_call: TRBJ2-2
v_call: TRBV7-9
clone_size: NA

cdr3_aa: CASSDGQGGNQPQHF
cdr3_nt: TGTGCCAGCAGTGATGGGCAGGGGGGAAATCAGCCCCAGCATTTT
d_call: TRBD1
j_call: TRBJ1-5
v_call: TRBV2
clone_size: few

cdr3_aa: CASSQASGETDTQYF
cdr3_nt: TGTGCCAGCAGCCAGGCCTCAGGGGAAACAGATACGCAGTATTTT
d_call: NA
j_call: TRBJ2-3
v_call: TRBV4-2
clone_size: NA

cdr3_aa: CATSRPGGRTEAFF
cdr3_nt: TGTGCCACCAGCAGGCCAGGGGGTAGGACTGAAGCTTTCTTT
d_call: TRBD1
j_call: TRBJ1-1
v_call: TRBV15
clone_size: NA

cdr3_aa: CAWSSLPNTQYF
cdr3_nt: TGTGCCTGGAGTTCTCTACCCAACACCCAGTACTTC
d_call: NA
j_call: TRBJ2-5
v_call: TRBV30
clone_size: few

cdr3_aa: CASSLSSGGTGIYGYTF
cdr3_nt: TGTGCCAGCAGTTTGTCGTCCGGAGGGACAGGAATCTATGGCTACACCTTC
d_call: TRBD1
j_call: TRBJ1-2
v_call: TRBV27
clone_size: NA

cdr3_aa: CASRDRGGYTF
cdr3_nt: TGTGCCAGCAGGGACCGGGGGGGCTACACCTTC
d_call: NA
j_call: TRBJ1-2
v_call: TRBV28
clone_size: NA

cdr3_aa: CASSLVIDEQYF
cdr3_nt: TGTGCCAGCAGCTTAGTTATCGACGAGCAGTACTTC
d_call: NA
j_call: TRBJ2-7
v_call: TRBV11-2
clone_size: NA

cdr3_aa: CASSQDEGFNYGYTF
cdr3_nt: TGTGCCAGCAGCCAAGATGAGGGCTTCAACTATGGCTACACCTTC
d_call: NA
j_call: TRBJ1-2
v_call: TRBV4-2
clone_size: NA

cdr3_aa: CASSVAGRGTSEAFF
cdr3_nt: TGTGCCAGCAGCGTAGCGGGCAGGGGGACATCTGAAGCTTTCTTT
d_call: TRBD1
j_call: TRBJ1-1
v_call: TRBV9
clone_size: NA